Shown below are 8 T cell receptor beta chains from a single sample sequenced in a study of cytomegalovirus exposure and HLA in healthy donors. Measured with immunoSEQ multiplex PCR; TCRdb has only the in-frame clones, and not every one. The sample lists some 170,000 clones; about nine tenths were seen once. The sample was PBMCs. These receptor sequences come from a man aged 18 to 30 in good health and CMV-seropositive.

This chain links TRBV6-6 with TRBJ1-3, with a weak D call TRBD1 (5 bases). Looked up from germline, CDR1 is MNHNY and CDR2 is SVGAGI (reference sequence). V dropped 6 bases and J dropped 1 base, with 13 bases sitting between them. This CDR3 spans 15 amino acids. DNA for the CDR3: TGTGCCAGCAGGCTCCAACAGGATTCTGGAAACACCATATATTTT. It codes for CASRLQQDSGNTIYF.

The sample holds one count of this clone. The chain is built from TRBV27 and TRBJ1-6, with D perhaps TRBD1 (5 bases). This CDR3 region has 13 residues. V lost 2 bases to trimming and J lost 13 bases, with 12 bases between them. Germline CDR1 reads MNHEY; CDR2 reads SMNVEV (reference sequence). The CDR3 coding sequence is TGTGCCAGCAGTTTAGGGGGGTTTAAGCCCCTCCACTTT. Residues: CASSLGGFKPLHF.

This clone came up a few times. J is TRBJ1-5 and V is TRBV7-9; no firm D call. The germline gives CDR1 SEHNR, CDR2 FQNEAQ (reference sequence). V was cut by 1 base and J by 5 bases, with 9 bases left in between. The CDR3 is 14 amino acids. The chain's CDR3 is CASSLDSRHQPQHF. DNA of the CDR3: TGTGCCAGCAGCTTAGACAGCCGGCATCAGCCCCAGCATTTT.

The CDR3 loop reads CASAEVPYEQYF. The CDR3 coding sequence is TGTGCCAGCGCGGAGGTTCCCTACGAGCAGTACTTC. The rearrangement joins TRBV2 to TRBJ2-7; tentatively, D is TRBD2 (5 bases). The germline gives CDR1 SNHLY, CDR2 FYNNEI. V was trimmed by 8 bases and J by 2 bases, leaving 10 bases between them. The CDR3 has 12 amino acids.

The rearrangement links TRBV5-1 to TRBJ2-7; no definite D call. CDR3 length equals 14 residues. Germline loops: CDR1 SGHRS, CDR2 YFSETQ. Trimming removed 0 bases from V and 5 bases from J, with 12 bases in between. The CDR3 nucleotides read TGCGCCAGCAGCTTGGGCCGGGTAACCGACGAGCAGTACTTC. It translates to CASSLGRVTDEQYF.

The chain carries TRBV11-3 and TRBJ2-2; D possibly corresponds to TRBD1 (6 bases). The germline V and J ends were trimmed by 2 bases and 1 base, with 17 bases remaining between them. Germline assignment: CDR1 SGHNT and CDR2 YENEEA. The CDR3 spans 18 residues. The CDR3 DNA is TGTGCCAGCAGCTTATACCCAACGAGGGGGTTGAACACCGGGGAGCTGTTTTTT. Translating gives CASSLYPTRGLNTGELFF.

The rearrangement uses TRBV20-1 and TRBJ2-4; D ambiguous. The CDR3 is 11 residues long. Germline V lookup: CDR1 DFQATT, CDR2 SNEGSKA (reference sequence). V was clipped by 6 bases and J by 6 bases, with 9 bases between them. CDR3 nucleotides: TGCAGTGCCATACGCGGAAACATTCAGTACTTC. Encoded protein: CSAIRGNIQYF.

The table lists this clone with a few counts. The rearrangement uses TRBV19 and TRBJ2-7, with 7 bases lining up with TRBD1. V lost 9 bases, J lost 1 base, and 6 bases stayed unmatched. The CDR3 runs to 13 residues. From germline, CDR1 is LNHDA and CDR2 SQIVND (reference sequence). The CDR3 here is CASGQAHSYEQYF. The CDR3 nucleotides read TGTGCCAGCGGACAGGCCCATTCCTACGAGCAGTACTTC.